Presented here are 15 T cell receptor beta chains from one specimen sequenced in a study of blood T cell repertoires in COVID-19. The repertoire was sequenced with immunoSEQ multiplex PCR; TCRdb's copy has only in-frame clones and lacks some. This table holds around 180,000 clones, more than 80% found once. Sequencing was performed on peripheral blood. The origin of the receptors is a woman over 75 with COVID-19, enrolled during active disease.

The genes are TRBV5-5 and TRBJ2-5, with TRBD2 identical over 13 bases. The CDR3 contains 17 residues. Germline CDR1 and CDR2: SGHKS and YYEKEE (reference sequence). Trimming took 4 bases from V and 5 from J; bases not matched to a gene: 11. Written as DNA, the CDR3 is TGTGCCAGCAGCGATCCGACTAGCGGGGGGTCTATCGAGACCCAGTACTTC. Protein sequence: CASSDPTSGGSIETQYF.

For the CDR3, the DNA is TGTGCCAGCAGCCGAGAACCTACCTCCTACGAGCAGTACTTC. Translation gives CASSREPTSYEQYF. The chain recombines TRBV3-1 (or the pseudogene TRBV3-2) with TRBJ2-7; D remains unclear. Looked up from germline, CDR1 is LGHDT and CDR2 is YNNKEL (reference sequence). With 4 bases removed from V and 0 bases from J, the gap between germline ends came to 10 bases. CDR3 length: 14 amino acids.

The CDR3 DNA is TGTGCCAGCAGCCCGTGGGGGACAGGGGGCTTGGATGAGCAGTTCTTC. This gives the protein CASSPWGTGGLDEQFF. The rearrangement uses TRBV5-5 and TRBJ2-1; 12 positions agree with TRBD1. Germline V CDR1 and CDR2: SGHKS, YYEKEE (reference sequence). The CDR3 is 16 residues long. With V trimmed by 4 bases and J by 8 bases, 10 bases remained unmatched.

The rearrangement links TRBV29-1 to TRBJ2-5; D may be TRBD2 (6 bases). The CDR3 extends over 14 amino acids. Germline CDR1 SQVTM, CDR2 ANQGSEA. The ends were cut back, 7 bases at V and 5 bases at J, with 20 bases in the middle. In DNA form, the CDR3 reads TGCAGCGGATGGGACTCGGGCACAACTGAGACCCAGTACTTC. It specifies CSGWDSGTTETQYF.

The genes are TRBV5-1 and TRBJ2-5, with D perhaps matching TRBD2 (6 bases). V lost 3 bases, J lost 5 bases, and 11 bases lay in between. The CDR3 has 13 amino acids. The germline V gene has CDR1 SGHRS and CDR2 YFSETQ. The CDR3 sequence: CASSSTSSETQYF. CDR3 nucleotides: TGCGCCAGCAGCTCTACTAGCAGCGAGACCCAGTACTTC.

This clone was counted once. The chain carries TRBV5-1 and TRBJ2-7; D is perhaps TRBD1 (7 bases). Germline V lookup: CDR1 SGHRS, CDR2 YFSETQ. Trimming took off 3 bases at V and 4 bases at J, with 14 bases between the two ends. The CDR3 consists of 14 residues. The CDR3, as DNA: TGCGCCAGCAGCTGGGGGGACAGCTCTTACGAGCAGTACTTC. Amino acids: CASSWGDSSYEQYF.

CDR3 amino acids: CAISESSGQETQYF. The CDR3 DNA follows: TGTGCCATCAGTGAGTCTAGCGGGCAAGAGACCCAGTACTTC. The chain employs TRBV10-3 and TRBJ2-5, with 7 bases that match TRBD2. The J segment lost 2 bases and the V segment lost 0 bases, leaving 0 bases of the junction unmatched. Germline loops: CDR1 ENHRY, CDR2 SYGVKD. The CDR3 is 14 residues long.

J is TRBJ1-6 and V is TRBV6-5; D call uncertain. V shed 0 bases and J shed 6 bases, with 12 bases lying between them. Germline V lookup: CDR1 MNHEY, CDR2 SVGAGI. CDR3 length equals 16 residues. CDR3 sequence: CASSYSIPGINSPLHF. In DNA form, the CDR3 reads TGTGCCAGCAGTTACTCGATCCCGGGAATTAATTCACCCCTCCACTTT.

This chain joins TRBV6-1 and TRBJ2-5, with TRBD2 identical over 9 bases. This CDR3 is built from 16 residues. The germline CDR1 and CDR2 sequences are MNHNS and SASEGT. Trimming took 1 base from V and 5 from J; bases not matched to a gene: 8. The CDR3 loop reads CASSEGGSGGRETQYF. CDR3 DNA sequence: TGTGCCAGCAGTGAAGGGGGGAGCGGGGGGAGGGAGACCCAGTACTTC.

The CDR3 protein is CSVVSGNSYEQYF. The CDR3 DNA reads as TGCAGCGTTGTGTCCGGGAACTCCTACGAGCAGTACTTC. The J gene is TRBJ2-7, the V gene TRBV29-1; D might be TRBD2 (5 bases). The CDR3 has 13 amino acids. Germline V gives CDR1 SQVTM, CDR2 ANQGSEA. V was shortened by 4 bases and J by 0 bases, with 10 bases between the two germline ends.

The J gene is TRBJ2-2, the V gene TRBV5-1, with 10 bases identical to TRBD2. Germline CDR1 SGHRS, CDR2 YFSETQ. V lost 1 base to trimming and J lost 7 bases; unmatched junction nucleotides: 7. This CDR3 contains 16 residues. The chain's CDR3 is CASSLFTSGNLGELFF. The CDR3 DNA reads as TGCGCCAGCAGCTTGTTTACTAGCGGGAACCTCGGGGAGCTGTTTTTT.

Here the CDR3 DNA reads TGTGCCAGCAGTTGGACAGGGACAAACTATGGCTACACCTTC. This translates into CASSWTGTNYGYTF. The rearrangement uses TRBV5-4 and TRBJ1-2, with TRBD1 matching 8 bases. The ends lost 5 bases at V and 2 bases at J; junction bases unmatched: 5. The CDR3 spans 14 residues. From germline, CDR1 is SGHNT and CDR2 YYREEE (reference sequence).

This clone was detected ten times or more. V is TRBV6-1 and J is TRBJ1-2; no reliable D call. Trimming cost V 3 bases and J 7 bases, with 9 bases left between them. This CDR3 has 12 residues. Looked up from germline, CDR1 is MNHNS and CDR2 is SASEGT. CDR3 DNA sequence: TGTGCCAGCAGTGAGCGGTACGGTGGCTACACCTTC. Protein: CASSERYGGYTF.

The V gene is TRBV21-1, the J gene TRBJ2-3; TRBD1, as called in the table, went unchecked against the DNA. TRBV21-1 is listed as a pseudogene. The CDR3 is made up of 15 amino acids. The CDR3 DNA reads TGTGCCAGCTCCTCTGGACAGGGGTTCACAGATACGCAGTATTTT. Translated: CASSSGQGFTDTQYF.

CDR3 loop: CASSPLDGHSYEQYF. The CDR3 coding sequence is TGTGCCAGCAGCCCACTGGACGGACACTCCTACGAGCAGTACTTC. The rearrangement links TRBV7-2 to TRBJ2-7, with a weak D call TRBD1 (5 bases). Germline V gives CDR1 SGHTA, CDR2 FQGNSA. The CDR3 has 15 residues. V was cut by 5 bases and J by 0 bases, with 14 bases left in between.